The 14 T cell receptor beta chains below come from one sample, sequenced in a study of metastatic and nonmetastatic thyroid tumors. TCRdb re-processed the PCR reads through MiXCR. The table has over 25,000 clones, about 19% seen once. Patients had received no treatment of any kind before thyroid surgery. Sequenced sample: blood. These receptors were obtained from a female donor with papillary thyroid cancer or a benign thyroid nodule (not recorded which). Some clones in this sample may be carry-over from other donors' samples.

This clone came up many times. The gene calls are TRBV3-1 and TRBJ1-1; D is perhaps TRBD1 (6 bases). Germline V gives CDR1 LGHDT, CDR2 YNNKEL (reference sequence). This CDR3 comprises 15 residues. V lost 4 bases, J lost 0 bases, and 12 bases lay in between. The CDR3 nucleotides are TGTGCCAGCAGCCCAACCGGGACAATGAACACTGAAGCTTTCTTT. Its translation is CASSPTGTMNTEAFF.

The chain combines TRBV5-5 with TRBJ2-1, with D unclear. This CDR3 has 15 amino acids. Trimming removed 3 bases from V and 4 bases from J, with 14 bases in between. Germline CDR1 SGHKS, CDR2 YYEKEE (reference sequence). CDR3 protein: CASSSGKASYNEQFF. The CDR3 DNA follows: TGTGCCAGCAGCTCAGGAAAAGCCAGTTACAATGAGCAGTTCTTC.

This clone appeared many times. The chain carries TRBV29-1 and TRBJ1-1, with 8 bases aligning to TRBD1. The CDR3 length is 13 residues. V shed 6 bases, J shed 4 bases, and the junction held 7 bases outside the gene matches. Germline V gene data show CDR1 as SQVTM and CDR2 as ANQGSEA. The CDR3 sequence is CSVAGQGGTEAFF. CDR3 sequence (DNA): TGCAGCGTCGCCGGACAGGGAGGCACTGAAGCTTTCTTT.

This clone was counted ten times or more. The chain combines TRBV28 with TRBJ2-4; 11 bases are a match to TRBD2. V was pared by 5 bases and J by 6 bases, with 6 bases of the junction left unmatched. The germline V gene encodes CDR1 MDHEN and CDR2 SYDVKM. The CDR3 covers 15 residues. The DNA for the CDR3 is TGTGCCAGCAGTGGTTTAGCGGGGGGGCCAAACATTCAGTACTTC. It codes for CASSGLAGGPNIQYF.

The CDR3 region is CASRRAGANVLTF. The CDR3 coding sequence is TGTGCCAGCAGGAGAGCTGGGGCCAACGTCCTGACTTTC. The chain employs TRBV6-1 and TRBJ2-6; D gene unclear. Trimming took off 6 bases at V and 2 bases at J, with 5 bases between the two ends. Looked up from germline, CDR1 is MNHNS and CDR2 is SASEGT. The CDR3 runs 13 residues.

The chain links TRBV12-3 or TRBV12-4 to TRBJ1-1; a weak D match, TRBD1 (5 bases). The CDR3 sequence is 14 residues long. V shed 5 bases and J shed 1 base, with 11 bases lying between them. This CDR3 reads CASSPQGENTEAFF. For the CDR3, the DNA is TGTGCCAGCAGTCCACAAGGGGAGAACACTGAAGCTTTCTTT.

The J gene is TRBJ1-1, the V gene TRBV5-1; 12 positions agree with TRBD1. Germline V gene lookup returns CDR1 SGHRS and CDR2 YFSETQ. With V trimmed by 4 bases and J by 1 base, 5 bases remained unmatched. The CDR3 totals 16 residues. The CDR3 spells CASSTGQGAGNTEAFF. Written as DNA, the CDR3 is TGCGCCAGCAGCACGGGACAGGGGGCGGGGAACACTGAAGCTTTCTTT. Supplemented by reference TRBV5-1 and TRBJ1-1, the full variable domain reads KAGVTQTPRYLIKTRGQQVTLSCSPISGHRSVSWYQQTPGQGLQFLFEYFSETQRNKGNFPGRFSGRQFSNSRSEMNVSTLELGDSALYLCASSTGQGAGNTEAFFGQGTRLTVV.

This clone was seen a few times. The rearrangement links TRBV9 to TRBJ1-1; perhaps TRBD1 as D (6 bases). Trimming left V 3 bases short and J 8 bases short, with 14 bases between. Germline V gene lookup returns CDR1 SGDLS and CDR2 YYNGEE. There are 13 residues in the CDR3. The CDR3, as DNA: TGTGCCAGCAGCGCGGGGGGCTTGAAAGAAGCTTTCTTT. It is translated as CASSAGGLKEAFF.

This clone occurred a few times. The chain employs TRBV12-3 or TRBV12-4 and TRBJ1-2; weak D call: TRBD1 (6 bases). The CDR3 loop spans 14 amino acids. Trimming pared 5 bases from V and 4 bases from J, leaving 14 bases between. The CDR3 DNA is TGTGCCAGCAGTGAAAGGGGGTCTGGCTATGGCTACACCTTC. It encodes CASSERGSGYGYTF.

This clone has ten or more counts. The chain carries TRBV7-9 and TRBJ1-5; no firm D call. The CDR3 has 14 amino acids. Germline V gives CDR1 SEHNR, CDR2 FQNEAQ (reference sequence). V lost 2 bases and J 6 bases, leaving 11 bases between the germline ends. CDR3 loop: CASSLIGEAQPQHF. The CDR3 DNA reads TGTGCCAGCAGCTTAATTGGGGAGGCTCAGCCCCAGCATTTT.

In its sample, this clone ranks as medium-sized. This rearrangement joins TRBV5-7 to TRBJ1-6; TRBD1 matches 9 bases. TRBV5-7 is reported as an ORF; its role is uncertain. This CDR3 has 17 amino acids. J lost 0 bases, V lost 5 bases, and 6 bases had no gene match. The CDR3 spells CASSKGQGSSYNSPLHF. The DNA of the CDR3 is TGTGCCAGCAGTAAGGGACAGGGAAGCTCCTATAATTCACCCCTCCACTTT.

Details on this clone: This specimen includes other DNA sequences encoding the same CDR3. The genes are TRBV12-3 or TRBV12-4 and TRBJ2-1, with 9 nucleotides matching TRBD1. The V gene end was trimmed by 5 bases and the J gene end by 0 bases; junction bases not matched to a gene: 14. The CDR3 has 19 amino acids. Here the CDR3 DNA reads TGTGCCAGCAGTCTAAGGACAGGGGCCTCCCCAAGCTCCTACAATGAGCAGTTCTTC. It translates to CASSLRTGASPSSYNEQFF.

In this sample, this clone turned up many times. The same CDR3 is also encoded by other DNA sequences in this sample. The CDR3 bases are TGCAGTGCCCTAACTAGTGGGAGGGCCGATGAGCAGTTCTTC. Translation: CSALTSGRADEQFF. The V call is TRBV20-1, the J call TRBJ2-1; 7 positions match TRBD2. The CDR3 length is 14 residues. Trimming at V came to 6 bases and at J to 8 bases, leaving 13 bases not matched to a gene. Germline V gene lookup returns CDR1 DFQATT and CDR2 SNEGSKA (reference sequence).

CDR3 loop: CSAGPSNTEAFF. The CDR3 DNA reads TGCAGTGCGGGACCCTCGAACACTGAAGCTTTCTTT. This sequence joins TRBV20-1 and TRBJ1-1, with D possibly matching TRBD1 (5 bases). Germline V lookup: CDR1 DFQATT, CDR2 SNEGSKA (reference sequence). Trimming shortened V by 6 bases and J by 1 base, and 9 bases separated the two germline ends. The CDR3 length is 12 residues.